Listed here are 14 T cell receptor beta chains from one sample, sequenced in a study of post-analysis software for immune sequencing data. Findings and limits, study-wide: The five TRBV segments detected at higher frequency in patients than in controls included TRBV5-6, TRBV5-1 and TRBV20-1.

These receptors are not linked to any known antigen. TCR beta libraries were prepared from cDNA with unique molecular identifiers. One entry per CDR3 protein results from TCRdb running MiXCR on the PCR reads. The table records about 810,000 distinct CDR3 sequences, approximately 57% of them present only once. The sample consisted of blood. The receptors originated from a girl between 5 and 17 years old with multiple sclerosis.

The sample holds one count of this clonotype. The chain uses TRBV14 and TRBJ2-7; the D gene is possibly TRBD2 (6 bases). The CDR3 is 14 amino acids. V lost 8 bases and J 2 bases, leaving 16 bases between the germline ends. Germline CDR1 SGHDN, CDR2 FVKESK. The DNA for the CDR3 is TGTGCCAGCCGCGAAACGGAGGGGACCTACGAGCAGTACTTC. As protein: CASRETEGTYEQYF.

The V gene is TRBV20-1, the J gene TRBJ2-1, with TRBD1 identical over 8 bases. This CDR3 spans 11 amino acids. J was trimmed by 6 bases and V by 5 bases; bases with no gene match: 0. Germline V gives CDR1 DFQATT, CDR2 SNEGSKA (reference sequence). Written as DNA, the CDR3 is TGCAGTGCTGACAGGGGCAATGAGCAGTTCTTC. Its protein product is CSADRGNEQFF.

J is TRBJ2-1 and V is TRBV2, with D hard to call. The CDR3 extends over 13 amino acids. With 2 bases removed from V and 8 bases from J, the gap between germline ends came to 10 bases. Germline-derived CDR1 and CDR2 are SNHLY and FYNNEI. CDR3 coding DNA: TGTGCCAGCAGTGAATGGAACCCTCATGAGCAGTTCTTC. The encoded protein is CASSEWNPHEQFF.

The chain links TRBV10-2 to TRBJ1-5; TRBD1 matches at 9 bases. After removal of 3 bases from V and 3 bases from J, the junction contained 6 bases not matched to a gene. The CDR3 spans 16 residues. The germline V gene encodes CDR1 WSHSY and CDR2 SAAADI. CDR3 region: CASSDLGQGHNQPQHF. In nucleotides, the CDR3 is TGCGCCAGCAGTGATCTGGGACAGGGCCACAATCAGCCCCAGCATTTT.

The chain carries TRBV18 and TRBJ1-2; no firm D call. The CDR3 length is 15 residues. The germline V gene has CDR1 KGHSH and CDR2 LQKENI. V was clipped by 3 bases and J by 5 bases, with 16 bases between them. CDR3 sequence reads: CASSPGGGGEYGYTF. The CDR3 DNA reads TGTGCCAGCTCACCCGGAGGAGGCGGGGAATATGGCTACACCTTC. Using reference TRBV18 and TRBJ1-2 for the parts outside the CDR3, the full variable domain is NAGVMQNPRHLVRRRGQEARLRCSPMKGHSHVYWYRQLPEEGLKFMVYLQKENIIDESGMPKERFSAEFPKEGPSILRIQQVVRGDSAAYFCASSPGGGGEYGYTFGSGTRLTVV.

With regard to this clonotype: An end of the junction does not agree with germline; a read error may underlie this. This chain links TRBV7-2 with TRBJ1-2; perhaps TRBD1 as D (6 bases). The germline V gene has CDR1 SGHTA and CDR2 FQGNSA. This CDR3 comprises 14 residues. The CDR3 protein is CASSLELGAYGYTF. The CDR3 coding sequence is TGTGCCAGTAGCTTAGAGTTGGGGGCCTATGGCTACACCTTC.

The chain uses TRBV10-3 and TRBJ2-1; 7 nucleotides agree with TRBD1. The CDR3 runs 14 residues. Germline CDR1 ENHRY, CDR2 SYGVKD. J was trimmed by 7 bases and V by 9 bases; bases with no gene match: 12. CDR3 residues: CAILQGKGSNEQFF. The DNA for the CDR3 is TGTGCCATATTACAGGGGAAAGGTTCAAATGAGCAGTTCTTC.

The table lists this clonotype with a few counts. CDR3 in amino acids: CASSQVSQALREQYF. The CDR3 DNA is TGTGCCAGCAGCCAAGTATCCCAGGCTTTACGCGAGCAGTACTTC. V and J are TRBV4-2 and TRBJ2-7, with D hard to call. This CDR3 comprises 15 residues. The V end was cut by 1 base, the J end by 6 bases, with 16 bases between. Germline loops: CDR1 LGHNA, CDR2 YNFKEQ.

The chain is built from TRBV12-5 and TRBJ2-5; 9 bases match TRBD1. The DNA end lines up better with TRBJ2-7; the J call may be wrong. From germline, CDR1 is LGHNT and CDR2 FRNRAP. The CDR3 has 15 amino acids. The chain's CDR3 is CASGLVIGQGIEQYF. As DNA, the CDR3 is TGTGCTAGTGGTTTGGTAATTGGACAGGGGATCGAGCAGTACTTC.

The CDR3 coding sequence is TGTGCCAGCAGCTTAGTCGGGCAGGGCCATGGCTACACCTTC. Its translation is CASSLVGQGHGYTF. J is TRBJ1-2 and V is TRBV7-9; tentative D call: TRBD1 (5 bases). Germline V CDR1 and CDR2: SEHNR, FQNEAQ (reference sequence). V was shortened by 1 base and J by 6 bases, with 12 bases between the two germline ends. This CDR3 is 14 amino acids long.

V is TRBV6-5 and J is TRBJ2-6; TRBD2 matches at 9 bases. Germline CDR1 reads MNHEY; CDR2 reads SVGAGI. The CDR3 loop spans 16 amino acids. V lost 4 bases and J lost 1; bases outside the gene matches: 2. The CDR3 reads CASSLLAGSGANVLTF. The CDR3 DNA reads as TGTGCCAGCAGTTTGCTAGCGGGATCTGGGGCCAACGTCCTGACTTTC.

The CDR3 protein is CASSLAGPLNYEQYF. The CDR3 DNA reads as TGTGCCAGCAGCTTAGCCGGGCCGCTCAACTACGAGCAGTACTTC. The J gene is TRBJ2-7, the V gene TRBV7-9; D is ambiguous. The germline V gene encodes CDR1 SEHNR and CDR2 FQNEAQ (reference sequence). The CDR3 is 15 residues long. V shed 0 bases and J shed 3 bases, with 12 bases lying between them.

Here the CDR3 reads CASSHTKAGGRETQYF. The CDR3 DNA is TGTGCCAGCAGCCATACTAAAGCGGGAGGTCGAGAGACCCAGTACTTC. The gene calls are TRBV13 and TRBJ2-5, with TRBD2 identical over 9 bases. V lost 5 bases to trimming and J lost 4 bases; unmatched junction nucleotides: 11. The CDR3 is 16 residues long. Germline V gives CDR1 PRHDT, CDR2 FYEKMQ (reference sequence).

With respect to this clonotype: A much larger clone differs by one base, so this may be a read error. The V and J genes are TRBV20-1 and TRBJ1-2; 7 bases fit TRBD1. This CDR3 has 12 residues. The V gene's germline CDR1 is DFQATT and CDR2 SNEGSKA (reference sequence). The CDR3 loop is CSATTGDAGHTF. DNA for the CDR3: TGCAGTGCTACCACAGGGGACGCTGGCCACACCTTC.